Listed here are 21 T cell receptor beta chains from one sample, sequenced in a study of blood T cell repertoires in COVID-19. Sequencing was performed with immunoSEQ multiplex PCR; in TCRdb, only in-frame clones are kept and a portion is missing. Of around 68,000 clones in the sample, about 81% were seen once. Material for sequencing was peripheral blood. The receptors were sampled from a human donor in a cohort sampled during active COVID-19.

The chain is built from TRBV19 and TRBJ2-2; the D gene is possibly TRBD2 (5 bases). The CDR3 runs to 16 residues. V was pared by 1 base and J by 3 bases, with 12 bases between. Germline CDR1 is LNHDA and CDR2 is SQIVND (reference sequence). CDR3 region: CASSIGERWDTGELFF. CDR3 DNA sequence: TGTGCCAGTAGTATAGGGGAGAGGTGGGACACCGGGGAGCTGTTTTTT.

The V call is TRBV28, the J call TRBJ1-5; possibly TRBD1 for D (5 bases). Deletions cut 3 bases from V and 1 base from J, with 10 bases between. In germline, CDR1 is MDHEN, CDR2 SYDVKM. CDR3 length: 15 residues. In DNA, the CDR3 is TGTGCCAGCAGTTTCGGGACTGCGAGCAATCAGCCCCAGCATTTT. This codes for CASSFGTASNQPQHF.

The V gene is TRBV7-8, the J gene TRBJ2-7, with 11 nucleotides matching TRBD2. V lost 3 bases to trimming and J lost 0 bases; unmatched junction nucleotides: 7. CDR1 is SGHVS and CDR2 is FQNEAQ in the germline V gene. This CDR3 contains 17 residues. This chain's CDR3 is CASSLTSGTSFSYEQYF. The CDR3 bases are TGTGCCAGCAGCTTGACTAGCGGGACGTCATTCTCCTACGAGCAGTACTTC.

The DNA for the CDR3 is TGTGCCAGTAGTATAGATCTTGGGGCCTATCAGCCCCAGCATTTT. Its translation is CASSIDLGAYQPQHF. The chain combines TRBV19 with TRBJ1-5; a possible D gene is TRBD1 (5 bases). Per germline, CDR1 LNHDA and CDR2 SQIVND (reference sequence). V was pared by 0 bases and J by 5 bases, with 11 bases between. The CDR3 consists of 15 residues.

This chain uses TRBV5-1 with TRBJ2-2, with 9 bases identical to TRBD1. The germline V gene has CDR1 SGHRS and CDR2 YFSETQ. The CDR3 has 15 amino acids. Trimming at V came to 4 bases and at J to 6 bases, leaving 7 bases not matched to a gene. The CDR3 DNA is TGCGCCAGCAGCGGAGGGACAGGGTCCCCCGGGGAGCTGTTTTTT. Amino acid sequence: CASSGGTGSPGELFF.

The chain carries TRBV24-1 and TRBJ2-3; 7 bases fit TRBD1. Germline loops: CDR1 KGHDR, CDR2 SFDVKD. The trim removed 5 bases at V and 2 bases at J, leaving 9 bases unmatched. This CDR3 has 16 amino acids. DNA of the CDR3: TGTGCCACCAGTGGGCCCGGGACAGAGCACACAGATACGCAGTATTTT. Its protein product is CATSGPGTEHTDTQYF.

The chain carries TRBV6-2 or TRBV6-3 and TRBJ2-4, with TRBD1 identical over 7 bases. The germline V gene has CDR1 MNHEY and CDR2 SVGEGT. This CDR3 has 13 residues. V gave up 6 bases and J gave up 8 bases; unmatched junction bases: 7. Here the CDR3 DNA reads TGTGCCAGCAGCACAAACAGGGGCGACATTCAGTACTTC. Protein product: CASSTNRGDIQYF.

The chain is built from TRBV15 and TRBJ2-7, with 10 bases matching TRBD1. Per the germline V gene, CDR1 is LNHNV and CDR2 is YYDKDF (reference sequence). The V segment lost 3 bases and the J segment 2 bases; nucleotides outside the gene matches: 4. CDR3 length equals 15 residues. In DNA form, the CDR3 reads TGTGCCACCAGCAGTTCCGGGACAGGGGCCTACGAGCAGTACTTC. It specifies CATSSSGTGAYEQYF.

The rearrangement joins TRBV28 to TRBJ1-1, with D possibly being TRBD1 (5 bases). The CDR3 is made up of 14 amino acids. The germline V gene has CDR1 MDHEN and CDR2 SYDVKM. V was trimmed by 3 bases and J by 3 bases, leaving 11 bases between them. The CDR3 DNA sequence: TGTGCCAGCAGTTTGCAGGGTTCGTACACTGAAGCTTTCTTT. It specifies CASSLQGSYTEAFF.

The chain joins TRBV28 to TRBJ2-5; a possible D gene is TRBD2 (6 bases). Looked up from germline, CDR1 is MDHEN and CDR2 is SYDVKM. Trimming stripped 5 bases from V and 4 bases from J, with 17 bases between. CDR3 length equals 15 residues. CDR3 residues: CASSPPGQGGETQYF. DNA for the CDR3: TGTGCCAGCAGTCCCCCGGGGCAGGGAGGAGAGACCCAGTACTTC.

The chain joins TRBV5-1 to TRBJ1-4, with no clear D. CDR1 is SGHRS, CDR2 YFSETQ, per germline. V lost 2 bases to trimming and J lost 8 bases, with 10 bases between them. CDR3 length equals 13 residues. The CDR3 sequence: CASSFQWREKLFF. CDR3 in DNA: TGCGCCAGCAGCTTCCAGTGGAGGGAAAAACTGTTTTTT. Full variable domain (missing parts from reference TRBV5-1 and TRBJ1-4): KAGVTQTPRYLIKTRGQQVTLSCSPISGHRSVSWYQQTPGQGLQFLFEYFSETQRNKGNFPGRFSGRQFSNSRSEMNVSTLELGDSALYLCASSFQWREKLFFGSGTQLSVL.

This chain links TRBV7-6 with TRBJ2-1, with 7 bases identical to TRBD1. Germline values: CDR1 SGHVS, CDR2 FNYEAQ. Trimming at V came to 5 bases and at J to 2 bases, leaving 9 bases not matched to a gene. The CDR3 sequence is 16 residues long. The CDR3 sequence is CASSPLRGPAYNEQFF. For the CDR3, the DNA is TGTGCCAGCAGCCCGCTTAGGGGGCCAGCCTACAATGAGCAGTTCTTC.

The chain joins TRBV28 to TRBJ1-6; D perhaps matches TRBD1 (5 bases). The CDR3 has 14 residues. V dropped 4 bases and J dropped 5 bases, with 9 bases sitting between them. CDR1 is MDHEN, CDR2 SYDVKM, per germline. CDR3 in amino acids: CASSSGGNNSPLHF. The CDR3 bases are TGTGCCAGCAGTTCGGGGGGTAATAATTCACCCCTCCACTTT.

J is TRBJ2-7 and V is TRBV5-6, with 9 nucleotides matching TRBD1. V lost 3 bases and J lost 0; bases outside the gene matches: 1. CDR3 length equals 14 residues. Germline assignment: CDR1 SGHDT and CDR2 YYEEEE. The CDR3 DNA sequence: TGTGCCAGCAGCTCGACAGGGGGCTCCTACGAGCAGTACTTC. Amino acids: CASSSTGGSYEQYF.

This chain joins TRBV30 and TRBJ2-5; the match to TRBD2 covers 8 bases. V dropped 0 bases and J dropped 4; count of bases not matched to a gene: 7. The length of the CDR3 is 15 residues. Germline V gene data show CDR1 as GTSNPN and CDR2 as SVGIG (reference sequence). The CDR3 region is CAWSVSGRALETQYF. For the CDR3, the DNA is TGTGCCTGGAGTGTCTCCGGGAGGGCCCTAGAGACCCAGTACTTC.

The chain uses TRBV9 and TRBJ2-7; D might be TRBD2 (6 bases). The CDR3 covers 14 residues. CDR1 is SGDLS and CDR2 is YYNGEE in the germline V gene. Trimming removed 3 bases at V and 7 bases at J, with 17 bases between. The DNA for the CDR3 is TGTGCCAGCAGCGCAGACGGGACTCCCATGGAGCAGTACTTC. Its protein product is CASSADGTPMEQYF.

V and J are TRBV7-2 and TRBJ2-7; TRBD2 matches at 8 bases. Germline assignment: CDR1 SGHTA and CDR2 FQGNSA. The CDR3 is made up of 15 amino acids. Losses at the gene ends were 1 base for V and 6 bases for J; bases not matched to a gene: 8. CDR3 residues: CASSLEAGRAREQYF. The CDR3 DNA reads as TGTGCCAGCAGCTTAGAAGCCGGGAGGGCCCGCGAGCAGTACTTC.

This clone came up a few times. The gene calls are TRBV3-1 (or the pseudogene TRBV3-2) and TRBJ2-7, with 7 bases identical to TRBD1. The ends lost 4 bases at V and 1 base at J; junction bases unmatched: 7. CDR1 is LGHDT, CDR2 YNNKEL, per germline (reference sequence). The CDR3 loop spans 15 amino acids. As DNA, the CDR3 is TGTGCCAGCAGCCCAAGAAACAGGGGATCCTACGAGCAGTACTTC. Translation: CASSPRNRGSYEQYF.

The V call is TRBV27, the J call TRBJ2-3; possible D gene TRBD2, 6 bases. Trimming took off 8 bases at V and 8 bases at J, with 17 bases between the two ends. The CDR3 is 13 residues long. The V gene's germline CDR1 is MNHEY and CDR2 SMNVEV (reference sequence). CDR3 residues: CASGSSSGFTQYF. CDR3 sequence (DNA): TGTGCCAGCGGATCAAGCAGCGGGTTTACGCAGTATTTT.

The chain has TRBV5-1 and TRBJ2-7; 9 bases map to TRBD2. The CDR3 runs 16 residues. The V gene's germline CDR1 is SGHRS and CDR2 YFSETQ. V was clipped by 4 bases and J by 5 bases; unmatched bases: 13. The CDR3 is CASSPPLAGVSHEQYF. The CDR3 DNA reads as TGCGCCAGCAGCCCCCCCTTAGCGGGAGTTTCCCACGAGCAGTACTTC.

This clone has more than one count but fewer than ten. V gene TRBV28 combines with J gene TRBJ2-7; D gene ambiguous. V was cut by 7 bases and J by 0 bases, with 10 bases left in between. Germline values: CDR1 MDHEN, CDR2 SYDVKM. The CDR3 consists of 13 residues. The CDR3 DNA reads as TGTGCCAGCATTAAGGCAGGCTCCTACGAGCAGTACTTC. This codes for CASIKAGSYEQYF.